The rows below give T cell receptor beta chains drawn from one sample of a study of prognosis after radiotherapy for stage I lung cancer. One entry per CDR3 protein, called by TCRdb with MiXCR from the multiplex PCR reads. The sample yields about 20,000 distinct CDR3 sequences, roughly 47% seen once. The starting material was PBMCs, obtained before or after stereotactic body radiation therapy (not recorded which). Every receptor here comes from a donor aged 50 or older with non-small cell lung cancer. Both conserved end residues are part of each CDR3. A D gene is named only where the DNA matches it firmly. Expanded clones are given a class, and other clones once, few, many or no size at all.

cdr3_nt	cdr3_aa	d_call	v_call	j_call	clone_size
TGTGCCAGCAGCTTAACTAGCGGGGGATTCACAGATACGCAGTATTTT	CASSLTSGGFTDTQYF	TRBD2	TRBV7-8	TRBJ2-3	few
TGTGCCAGCAGCCGCTCGGGTACAATGAACACTGAAGCTTTCTTT	CASSRSGTMNTEAFF	NA	TRBV5-5	TRBJ1-1	many
TGTGCCAGCAGTTACTCGGCAGGGGGCAAAGGGTATGGCTACACCTTC	CASSYSAGGKGYGYTF	TRBD1	TRBV6-5	TRBJ1-2	medium-sized
TGCGCCAGCGGCCCTCCGGCCGGGGGGGACAATGAGCAGTTCTTC	CASGPPAGGDNEQFF	TRBD2	TRBV5-1	TRBJ2-1	many
TGCGCCAGCAGCACGGACAGGGGTCAAGAGACCCAGTACTTC	CASSTDRGQETQYF	TRBD1	TRBV5-1	TRBJ2-5	many
TGTGCCATCAGGGCGGGACAAAGCCTTAACTATGTCTACACCTTC	CAIRAGQSLNYVYTF	NA	TRBV12-3/TRBV12-4	TRBJ1-2	NA
TGTGCCAGCAGCTTATTCGTCGGTCAAGAAGCTTTCTTT	CASSLFVGQEAFF	NA	TRBV7-2	TRBJ1-1	NA
TGTGCCAGCAGTTCCAGCACAGATACGCAGTATTTT	CASSSSTDTQYF	NA	TRBV12-3/TRBV12-4	TRBJ2-3	many
TGTGCCAGCAGCCAATCTGCGGGACAGGGGGCGAGGGGCAATCAGCCCCAGCATTTT	CASSQSAGQGARGNQPQHF	TRBD1	TRBV11-3	TRBJ1-5	many
TGTGCCAGCACCCCCGGAGGGATGTGTTACGAGCAGTACTTC	CASTPGGMCYEQYF	NA	TRBV6-2/TRBV6-3	TRBJ2-7	NA
TGTGCCAGCAGTCCCGGGACAGAGATGAACACTGAAGCTTTCTTT	CASSPGTEMNTEAFF	TRBD1	TRBV5-4	TRBJ1-1	many
TGTGCCAGCAGCGCAACTAGCGGGGGGGCGGATACGCAGTATTTT	CASSATSGGADTQYF	TRBD2	TRBV12-3/TRBV12-4	TRBJ2-3	many
TGCAGTGCTGTCTATCGGGATTCACCCCTCCACTTT	CSAVYRDSPLHF	NA	TRBV20-1	TRBJ1-6	NA
TGTGCCAGCAGTTACGGTCAGACTGGGCACTATGGCTACACCTTC	CASSYGQTGHYGYTF	NA	TRBV6-5	TRBJ1-2	many
TGTGCCAGCAGCTTCGGGACAGGTAGCGAGCAGTACTTC	CASSFGTGSEQYF	TRBD1	TRBV11-3	TRBJ2-7	NA
TGTGCCAGCAGCCGCAGTAATGGTATAGAGACCCAGTACTTC	CASSRSNGIETQYF	NA	TRBV7-3	TRBJ2-5	many
TGTGCCAGTAGCCGACTAGCGGGGGGGCCAAGGGATACGCAGTATTTT	CASSRLAGGPRDTQYF	TRBD2	TRBV19	TRBJ2-3	many
TGTGCCAGCAGCTTAGGGCACGGGAGCACCACAGATACGCAGTATTTT	CASSLGHGSTTDTQYF	NA	TRBV7-3	TRBJ2-3	NA
TGTGCCAGCAGCTTAGACTGGGCAGGGGGCGCCCCGAACACCGGGGAGCTGTTTTTT	CASSLDWAGGAPNTGELFF	TRBD1	TRBV11-3	TRBJ2-2	NA
TGTGCCAGCAGCCCCCGAGGGGGCGTAGAGGAAAAACTGTTTTTT	CASSPRGGVEEKLFF	TRBD1	TRBV9	TRBJ1-4	many
TGTGCCAGCAGGCGACTAGCGGGAACGGCCGGGGAGCTGTTTTTT	CASRRLAGTAGELFF	TRBD2	TRBV6-1	TRBJ2-2	NA
TGTGCCCCTCGGGAGGGCCCAGACAAAAACATTCAGTACTTC	CAPREGPDKNIQYF	TRBD2	TRBV6-1	TRBJ2-4	NA
TGTGCCAGCTCCCCAAACAGGGACGCGGGGATGAACACTGAAGCTTTCTTT	CASSPNRDAGMNTEAFF	NA	TRBV18	TRBJ1-1	many
TGTGCCAGCAGCCCTCCCCCGGGGCTTGGGGCCAACGTCCTGACTTTC	CASSPPPGLGANVLTF	NA	TRBV3-1	TRBJ2-6	many
TGTGCCTGGAGTGTACTTTGGGGGCTCACCGGGGAGCTGTTTTTT	CAWSVLWGLTGELFF	NA	TRBV30	TRBJ2-2	medium-sized
TGTGCCAGCAGCTTGGTTAGGGTTTTTAATGAGCAGTTCTTC	CASSLVRVFNEQFF	NA	TRBV5-6	TRBJ2-1	many
TGTGCCAGTAGAGGGCAGGGGGGGAATGAGCAGTTCTTC	CASRGQGGNEQFF	NA	TRBV19	TRBJ2-1	NA
TGTGCCTGGATGTTCGGACTGGGGGAGTACTATGGCTACACCTTC	CAWMFGLGEYYGYTF	NA	TRBV30	TRBJ1-2	NA
TGCAGTGCTAGAGATCATGGGCGGGGAAATTCACCCCTCCACTTT	CSARDHGRGNSPLHF	NA	TRBV20-1	TRBJ1-6	many
TGTGCCAGCTCACCGGCAGGTTGGGAGCAGTACTTC	CASSPAGWEQYF	NA	TRBV18	TRBJ2-7	many
TGCAGCGTTGGGGCAGGGGTTAACACCGGGGAGCTGTTTTTT	CSVGAGVNTGELFF	NA	TRBV29-1	TRBJ2-2	many